This section outlines one T cell receptor beta chain sequence together with its context. V was pared by 4 bases and J by 2 bases, with 12 bases between. Germline values: CDR1 SGHAT, CDR2 FQNNGV. CDR3 length equals 15 residues. This record belongs to a study of response to subunit inactivated influenza vaccine. One entry per CDR3 protein, called by TCRdb with MiXCR from the RT-PCR reads. Among roughly 170,000 distinct CDR3 sequences, nearly 9.5% were seen once, and the ten largest hold roughly a tenth. Sequenced here: non-naive T cells sorted from PBMCs, sampled on the day of vaccination. This clonotype originated in a man in his fifties or sixties who received an inactivated influenza vaccine. This chain uses TRBV11-2 with TRBJ2-1, with D perhaps matching TRBD2 (7 bases). As DNA, the CDR3 is TGTGCCAGCAGCTGGGGCGGGGGCCCCTACAATGAGCAGTTCTTC. This translates into CASSWGGGPYNEQFF.